The source of this TCR beta chain is a study of T cells expressing NK-cell markers. Reanalyzing the 5' RACE reads, TCRdb keeps one entry per CDR3 protein, without DNA. The sample holds roughly 300,000 distinct CDR3 sequences. The CDR3 loop spans 14 amino acids. Germline V gene lookup returns CDR1 SGHRS and CDR2 YFSETQ. Sequencing was carried out using blood T cells: a sorted CD56 or NKG2C T cell subset, CD4+ or CD8+ T cells, or bulk PBMC T cells (not recorded which). The TCR was taken from a woman between 18 and 70 years old in good health. The chain uses TRBV5-1 and TRBJ1-1; TCRdb's D call of TRBD1 is untestable without DNA. This CDR3 reads CASNEGGAGTEAFF.